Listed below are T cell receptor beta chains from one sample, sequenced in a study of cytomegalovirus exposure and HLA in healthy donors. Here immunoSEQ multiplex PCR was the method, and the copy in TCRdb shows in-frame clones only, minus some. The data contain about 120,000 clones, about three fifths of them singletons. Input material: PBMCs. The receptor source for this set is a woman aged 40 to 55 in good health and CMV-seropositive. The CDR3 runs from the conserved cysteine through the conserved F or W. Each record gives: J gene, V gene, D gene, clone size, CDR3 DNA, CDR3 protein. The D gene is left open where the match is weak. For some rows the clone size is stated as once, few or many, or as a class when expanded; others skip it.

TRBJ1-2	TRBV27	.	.	TGTGCCAGCAGTCCGGTACCGTCCTATGGCTACACCTTC	CASSPVPSYGYTF
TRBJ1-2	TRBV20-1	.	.	TGCAGTGCTAAACTAGACTATGGCTACACCTTC	CSAKLDYGYTF
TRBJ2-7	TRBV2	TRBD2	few	TGTGCCAGCAGTGAAGAACTAGCGGGAGGGATCCGCGAGCAGTACTTC	CASSEELAGGIREQYF
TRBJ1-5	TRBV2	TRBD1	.	TGTGCCAGCAGTCCTGGGACAGTCAATCAGCCCCAGCATTTT	CASSPGTVNQPQHF
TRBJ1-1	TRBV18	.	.	TGTGCCAGCTCACCACCTCACCCCACGGCTGAAGCTTTCTTT	CASSPPHPTAEAFF
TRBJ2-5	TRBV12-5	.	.	TGTGCTAGTGGGCGGGACAGACTAGAAGAGACCCAGTACTTC	CASGRDRLEETQYF
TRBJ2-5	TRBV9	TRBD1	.	TGTGCCAGCAGCGTGGCCCCGGACAGGGGAGAGACCCAGTACTTC	CASSVAPDRGETQYF
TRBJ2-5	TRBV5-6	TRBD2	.	TGTGCCAGCAGCCTCGGACTAGCGGGAGGAAGCCAGTACTTC	CASSLGLAGGSQYF
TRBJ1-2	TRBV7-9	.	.	TGTGCCAGCAGCTCCCTACAGGGAATTTTAACCTATGGCTACACCTTC	CASSSLQGILTYGYTF
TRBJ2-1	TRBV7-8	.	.	TGTGCCAGCAGCTACCAGAACAATGAGCAGTTCTTC	CASSYQNNEQFF
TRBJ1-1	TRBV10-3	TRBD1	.	TGTGCCATCAGTGAGAAGATCCGGGACAGGAAAGGGGGAACTGAAGCTTTCTTT	CAISEKIRDRKGGTEAFF
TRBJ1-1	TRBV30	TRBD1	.	TGTGCCTGGAGTACCCCGGGACAGGGGAACACTGAAGCTTTCTTT	CAWSTPGQGNTEAFF
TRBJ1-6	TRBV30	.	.	TGTGCCTGGAGTATAGGGGTAGATAATTCACCCCTCCACTTT	CAWSIGVDNSPLHF
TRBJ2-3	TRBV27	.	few	TGTGCCAGCAGTTTATTCCCGGGAGATACGCAGTATTTT	CASSLFPGDTQYF
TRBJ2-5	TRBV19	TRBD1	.	TGTGCCAGTAGTATTAGGGCACACAGGGGGGAGACCCAGTACTTC	CASSIRAHRGETQYF
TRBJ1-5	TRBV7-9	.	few	TGTGCCAGCAGCTTAACTGTGGATCAGCCCCAGCATTTT	CASSLTVDQPQHF
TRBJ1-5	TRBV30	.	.	TGTGCCGCCGGGGGGGGTGGCAATCAGCCCCAGCATTTT	CAAGGGGNQPQHF
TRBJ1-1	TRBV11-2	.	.	TGTGCCAGCAGCTTTGGTACAGGGGAAGCTTTCTTT	CASSFGTGEAFF
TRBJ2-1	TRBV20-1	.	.	TGCAGTGGGGTAGCTGATAGAGAGCAGTTCTTC	CSGVADREQFF
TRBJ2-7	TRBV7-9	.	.	TGTGCCAGCAGCTTTCAAAACTACGAGCAGTACTTC	CASSFQNYEQYF
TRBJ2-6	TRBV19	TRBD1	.	TGTGCCAGCCGGGACAGGTCGGTAACTGGGGCCAACGTCCTGACTTTC	CASRDRSVTGANVLTF
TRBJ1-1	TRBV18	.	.	TGTGCCAGCTCAAGGCCCAGGGAGGTTGAAGCTTTCTTT	CASSRPREVEAFF
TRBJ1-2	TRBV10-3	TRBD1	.	TGTGCCATTACAGGGGGCTCGGCTTACGGCTACACCTTC	CAITGGSAYGYTF
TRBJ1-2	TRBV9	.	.	TGTGCCAGCAGCCAAGCGGGGATTGGGGGCTATGGCTACACCTTC	CASSQAGIGGYGYTF
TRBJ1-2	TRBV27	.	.	TGTGCCAGCAGTAACAGGGATTCAGCATATGGCTACACCTTC	CASSNRDSAYGYTF
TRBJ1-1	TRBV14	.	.	TGTGCCAGCAGCCAAGATTTCGGGAACCTGAACACTGAAGCTTTCTTT	CASSQDFGNLNTEAFF
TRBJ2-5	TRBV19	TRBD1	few	TGTGCCAGTAGTATAAGGACAGGGGATTATACCCAGTACTTC	CASSIRTGDYTQYF
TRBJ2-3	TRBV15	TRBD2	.	TGTGCCACCAGCAGCGGGACTAGCGGGAGCACAGATACGCAGTATTTT	CATSSGTSGSTDTQYF
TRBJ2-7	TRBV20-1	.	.	TGCAGTGCTAGATTTCTCGGCGAGCAGTACTTC	CSARFLGEQYF
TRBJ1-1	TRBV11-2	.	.	TGTGCCAGCAGCTATTCAGGGCGGGGGGGAGCTTTCTTT	CASSYSGRGGAFF
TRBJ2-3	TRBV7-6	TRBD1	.	TGTGCCAGCAGCTCGGGACAGAACACAGATACGCAGTATTTT	CASSSGQNTDTQYF
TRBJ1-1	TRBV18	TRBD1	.	TGTGCCAGCTCACCTACAGGGGGGACTGAAGCTTTCTTT	CASSPTGGTEAFF
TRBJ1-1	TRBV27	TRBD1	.	TGTGCCAGCAGTCCCCGGACAGGGAGGATGAACACTGAAGCTTTCTTT	CASSPRTGRMNTEAFF
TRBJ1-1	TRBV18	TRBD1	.	TGTGCCAGCTCGGGGGGACAGCCAACTGAAGCTTTCTTT	CASSGGQPTEAFF
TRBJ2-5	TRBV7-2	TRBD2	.	TGTGCCAGCAGCTCTAGCGGGGAGACCCAGTACTTC	CASSSSGETQYF
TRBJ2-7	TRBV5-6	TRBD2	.	TGTGCCAGCAGCCTTAGCGGGAGCTTCGAGCAGTACTTC	CASSLSGSFEQYF
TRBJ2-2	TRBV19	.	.	TGTGCCAGTAGTATAGAGGCAGGGGACATTCAGACCGGGGAGCTGTTTTTT	CASSIEAGDIQTGELFF
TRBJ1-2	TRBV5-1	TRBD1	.	TGCGCCAGCAGCGGACAGGGATCTAACTATGGCTACACCTTC	CASSGQGSNYGYTF
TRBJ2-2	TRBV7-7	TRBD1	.	TGTGCTAGCAGCTCTCTTAGGGGACAGACGAACACCGGGGAGCTGTTTTTT	CASSSLRGQTNTGELFF
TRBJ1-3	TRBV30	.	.	TGTGCCTGGACAGGAAACTCTGGAAACACCATATATTTT	CAWTGNSGNTIYF
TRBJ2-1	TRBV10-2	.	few	TGCGCCAGCAGTGAGACTAGCTCCTACAATGAGCAGTTCTTC	CASSETSSYNEQFF
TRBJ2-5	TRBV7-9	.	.	TGTGCCAGCAGCCTTAGGGGGGGGGTCCAAGAGACCCAGTACTTC	CASSLRGGVQETQYF
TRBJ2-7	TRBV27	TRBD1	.	TGTGCCAGCAGCCCCTGGACAGGGTACGAGCAGTACTTC	CASSPWTGYEQYF
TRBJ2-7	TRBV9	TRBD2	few	TGTGCCAGCAGCGCCGGGACTAGCGGGGGAATTGAGCAGTACTTC	CASSAGTSGGIEQYF
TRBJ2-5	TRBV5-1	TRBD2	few	TGCGCCAGCAGCTTGGCCCGGACTAGCGGGAGCGGGGAGACCCAGTACTTC	CASSLARTSGSGETQYF
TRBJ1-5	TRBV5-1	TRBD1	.	TGCGCCAGCAGCAGCGGACAGGGGGCCGATCAGCCCCAGCATTTT	CASSSGQGADQPQHF
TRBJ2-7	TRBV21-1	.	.	TGTGCCAGCAGCAAATGGACCGTCTGGCGGGAGTCCTACGAGCAGTACTTC	CASSKWTVWRESYEQYF
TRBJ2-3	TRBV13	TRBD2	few	TGTGCCAGCAGCTTAATGGGACTAGTACAAGATACGCAGTATTTT	CASSLMGLVQDTQYF
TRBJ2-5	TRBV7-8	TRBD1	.	TGTGCCAGCAGCCTCCGCCCTCAGGGGGCCCGAAAAGAGACCCAGTACTTC	CASSLRPQGARKETQYF
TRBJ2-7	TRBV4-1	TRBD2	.	TGCGCCAGCAGCCAAGAACCTAGCGGGAGCTACGAGCAGTACTTC	CASSQEPSGSYEQYF
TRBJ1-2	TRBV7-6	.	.	TGTGCCAGCAGCTTAGTTCAGGGAAGAGGCTACACCTTC	CASSLVQGRGYTF
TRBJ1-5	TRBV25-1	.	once	TGTGCCAGCAGTGAATATAAGGGGGAGAATCAGCCCCAGCATTTT	CASSEYKGENQPQHF
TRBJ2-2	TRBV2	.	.	TGTGCCAGCAACCTGGAGGAGGGAGGTCAGGACACCGGGGAGCTGTTTTTT	CASNLEEGGQDTGELFF
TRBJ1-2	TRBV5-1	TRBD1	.	TGCGCCAGCAGGCAGGGGGTTACTAACTATGGCTACACCTTC	CASRQGVTNYGYTF
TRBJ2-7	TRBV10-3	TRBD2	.	TGTGCCATCAGTGAGTCGGGACTAGCGGGAGCCGAGCAGTACTTC	CAISESGLAGAEQYF
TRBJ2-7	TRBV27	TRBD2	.	TGTGCCAGCAGTTGGGGGATGGGCCTAGCGGACCCCTACGAGCAGTACTTC	CASSWGMGLADPYEQYF
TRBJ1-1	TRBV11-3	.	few	TGTGCCAGCAGCTTACAGAACACTGAAGCTTTCTTT	CASSLQNTEAFF
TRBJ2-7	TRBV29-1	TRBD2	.	TGCAGCGTCGCAGTCGGGGGGGTCGAGCAGTACTTC	CSVAVGGVEQYF
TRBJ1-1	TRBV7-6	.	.	TGTGCCAGCAGCTTAGGGGCGAACACTGAAGCTTTCTTT	CASSLGANTEAFF
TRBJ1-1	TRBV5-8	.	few	TGTGCCAGCAGGCCGGGACATCTGAACACTGAAGCTTTCTTT	CASRPGHLNTEAFF